Below, 26 T cell receptor beta chains from the same sample are listed, as sequenced in a study of T cells in Graves' hyperthyroidism and ophthalmopathy. The source material, RNA transcripts, was used to amplify TCR beta CDR3 regions. Carried out on the TCR CDR3, a first-round RT-PCR used the HTBI primer set. TCRdb re-derived calls from the multiplex PCR reads in MiXCR, one entry per CDR3 protein. The sample records 700,000 to 950,000 distinct CDR3 sequences, under 45% being singletons. Sequencing was done on a sample of blood. Receptor source: a woman aged 40 to 50 with Graves' hyperthyroidism.

As regards this clonotype: The junction does not match germline at one end; this may be a read error. The chain carries TRBV15 and TRBJ1-2, with 7 bases identical to TRBD1. This CDR3 spans 12 amino acids. Germline lookup yields CDR1 LNHNV and CDR2 YYDKDF (reference sequence). The CDR3, as DNA: TGTGCTACCAACAGGGGTACAGTCGGCTACACCTTC. Amino acid sequence: CATNRGTVGYTF. The full variable domain, with the rest looked up from reference TRBV15 and TRBJ1-2, is DAMVIQNPRYQVTQFGKPVTLSCSQTLNHNVMYWYQQKSSQAPKLLFHYYDKDFNNEADTPDNFQSRRPNTSFCFLDIRSPGLGDTAMYLCATNRGTVGYTFGSGTRLTVV.

V usage is TRBV7-9 and J usage is TRBJ1-1; possibly TRBD1 for D (5 bases). CDR3 length equals 21 residues. Trimming cost V 5 bases and J 3 bases, with 34 bases left between them. Germline assignment: CDR1 SEHNR and CDR2 FQNEAQ (reference sequence). CDR3 sequence: CASSKWSFGARGTPRDTEAFF. The CDR3 coding sequence is TGTGCCAGCAGCAAGTGGAGCTTCGGTGCCCGGGGAACACCCAGGGACACTGAAGCTTTCTTT.

This clonotype was seen many times. The V call is TRBV10-3, the J call TRBJ1-1; possibly TRBD1 for D (5 bases). Trimming shortened V by 3 bases and J by 4 bases, and 12 bases separated the two germline ends. Germline V gene sequence: CDR1 ENHRY, CDR2 SYGVKD. The CDR3 contains 14 residues. CDR3 sequence reads: CAISEGPGITEAFF. CDR3 in DNA: TGTGCCATCAGTGAAGGTCCAGGGATCACTGAAGCTTTCTTT.

This clonotype was observed many times. The chain combines TRBV7-6 with TRBJ2-6; D gene uncertain. The CDR3 is 14 residues long. V shed 3 bases and J shed 1 base, with 4 bases lying between them. The germline V gene has CDR1 SGHVS and CDR2 FNYEAQ. CDR3 DNA: TGTGCCAGCAGCTTCTATTCTGGGGCCAACGTCCTGACTTTC. Protein sequence: CASSFYSGANVLTF.

CDR3 region: CASSFSGSNTGELFF. CDR3 DNA: TGTGCCAGCAGCTTTAGCGGGAGTAACACCGGGGAGCTGTTTTTT. This chain joins TRBV7-4 and TRBJ2-2, with 9 bases matching TRBD2. Germline values: CDR1 SGHVT, CDR2 SQSDAQ. The V segment lost 3 bases and the J segment 2 bases; nucleotides outside the gene matches: 1. The CDR3 is made up of 15 amino acids. Using reference TRBV7-4 and TRBJ2-2 for the parts outside the CDR3, the full variable domain is GAGVSQSPRYKVAKRGRDVALRCDSISGHVTLYWYRQTLGQGSEVLTYSQSDAQRDKSGRPSGRFSAERPERSVSTLKIQRTEQGDSAVYLCASSFSGSNTGELFFGEGSRLTVL.

In its sample, this clonotype was seen once. The CDR3 nucleotides are TGCGCCAGCAGGATTGGGACAGTCACGGATTTTGGCGGGAGGTCCTACGAGCAGTACTTC. Translated: CASRIGTVTDFGGRSYEQYF. The rearrangement uses TRBV5-1 and TRBJ2-7; perhaps TRBD2 as D (8 bases). V was pared by 5 bases and J by 1 base, with 31 bases between. The V gene's germline CDR1 is SGHRS and CDR2 YFSETQ. CDR3 length: 20 amino acids.

This clonotype was detected ten times or more. The V gene is TRBV19, the J gene TRBJ1-1; D unresolved. Trimming left V 5 bases short and J 5 bases short, with 12 bases between. The CDR3 totals 13 residues. Per germline, CDR1 LNHDA and CDR2 SQIVND (reference sequence). The CDR3: CASSPETLTEAFF. For the CDR3, the DNA is TGTGCCAGTAGTCCCGAGACTTTGACTGAAGCTTTCTTT.

This clonotype was recorded at least ten times. The chain links TRBV7-2 to TRBJ1-6; D is possibly TRBD1 (5 bases). The CDR3 sequence is 16 residues long. Between the trimmed V and J ends, which lost 1 base and 7 bases, there was a span of 14 bases. Germline loops: CDR1 SGHTA, CDR2 FQGNSA. The CDR3 region has the DNA TGTGCCAGCAGCTTAGGCTTCGACAGACCAAATTCACCCCTCCACTTT. Translation: CASSLGFDRPNSPLHF.

For this clonotype: This may come from a read error, since a much larger clone is one base off. This chain connects TRBV7-4 to TRBJ1-5; 10 nucleotides align to TRBD1. J lost 6 bases, V lost 0 bases, and 8 bases had no gene match. The germline V gene encodes CDR1 SGHVT and CDR2 SQSDAQ. This CDR3 region has 17 residues. The CDR3: CASSLAPETGGSQPQHF. CDR3 sequence (DNA): TGTGCCAGCAGCTTAGCGCCGGAGACAGGGGGCAGTCAGCCCCAGCATTTT.

This clonotype was counted at least ten times. This rearrangement joins TRBV7-9 to TRBJ2-7; 10 bases agree with TRBD1. The V gene end was trimmed by 6 bases and the J gene end by 6 bases; junction bases not matched to a gene: 8. CDR1 is SEHNR and CDR2 is FQNEAQ in the germline V gene (reference sequence). CDR3 length equals 14 residues. This CDR3 reads CASRGTGAGGEQYF. CDR3 bases: TGTGCCAGCAGAGGGACAGGGGCAGGCGGCGAGCAGTACTTC.

This clonotype was picked up a small number of times. The DNA of the CDR3 is TGTGCCAGCAGTCACAGACTGGGCACTGAAGCTTTCTTT. Translation gives CASSHRLGTEAFF. The chain has TRBV7-9 and TRBJ1-1; D not resolved. The CDR3 length is 13 residues. From germline, CDR1 is SEHNR and CDR2 FQNEAQ (reference sequence). The V end was cut by 6 bases, the J end by 4 bases, with 12 bases between.

The V call is TRBV5-6, the J call TRBJ2-3; D unresolved. CDR3 length: 13 amino acids. Germline V gives CDR1 SGHDT, CDR2 YYEEEE. Deletions cut 6 bases from V and 5 bases from J, with 13 bases between. In DNA form, the CDR3 reads TGTGCCAGCACAAGCCGAGGAGTAGATACGCAGTATTTT. Its translation is CASTSRGVDTQYF.

The chain couples TRBV19 to TRBJ1-2; D possibly corresponds to TRBD1 (5 bases). The CDR3 has 15 amino acids. In germline, CDR1 is LNHDA, CDR2 SQIVND (reference sequence). The V gene lost 7 bases and the J gene lost 3 bases, with 18 bases spanning the gap. CDR3: CASIEGLGGDYGYTF. The DNA of the CDR3 is TGTGCCAGTATCGAGGGACTCGGCGGAGACTATGGCTACACCTTC.

This clonotype has a count of ten or more. This chain links TRBV20-1 with TRBJ1-5, with 11 bases lining up with TRBD1. Germline CDR1 and CDR2: DFQATT and SNEGSKA (reference sequence). With 5 bases clipped from V and 6 bases from J, the junction kept 9 bases outside the gene matches. This CDR3 has 15 residues. CDR3 bases: TGCAGTGCTGCGACGGACAGGGGGCTGCGTCAGCCCCAGCATTTT. It is translated as CSAATDRGLRQPQHF.

This clonotype has just a few counts. This chain links TRBV14 with TRBJ2-7, with 11 bases matching TRBD1. CDR3 length: 13 residues. The germline V gene encodes CDR1 SGHDN and CDR2 FVKESK. J gave up 6 bases and V 8 bases, and 6 bases lay outside the gene matches. CDR3 nucleotide sequence: TGTGCCAGCGGCTGGACAGGGGGCTCCGAGCAGTACTTC. Translating gives CASGWTGGSEQYF.

This clonotype was seen a few times. The gene calls are TRBV7-9 and TRBJ2-7, with 7 nucleotides matching TRBD1. The CDR3 loop spans 14 amino acids. Germline lookup yields CDR1 SEHNR and CDR2 FQNEAQ (reference sequence). V gave up 8 bases and J gave up 0 bases; unmatched junction bases: 7. For the CDR3, the DNA is TGTGCCAGCCAGAAAGGGGGCCGCTCCTACGAGCAGTACTTC. This gives the protein CASQKGGRSYEQYF. The whole variable domain, filled in from reference TRBV7-9 and TRBJ2-7, reads DTGVSQNPRHKITKRGQNVTFRCDPISEHNRLYWYRQTLGQGPEFLTYFQNEAQLEKSRLLSDRFSAERPKGSFSTLEIQRTEQGDSAMYLCASQKGGRSYEQYFGPGTRLTVT.

About this clonotype itself: At one end, the junction sequence differs from germline, possibly due to a read error. The chain links TRBV7-8 to TRBJ1-6, with TRBD1 identical over 7 bases. Germline V CDR1 and CDR2: SGHVS, FQNEAQ. The CDR3 spans 13 residues. CDR3 sequence reads: CVSSLGGSAPLHF. In DNA, the CDR3 is TGTGTCAGCAGCTTAGGGGGCTCGGCACCCCTCCACTTT.

This clonotype showed up just a few times. The rearrangement uses TRBV4-2 and TRBJ2-7; TRBD2 aligns across 14 bases. This CDR3 is 15 amino acids long. Germline trimming cut 3 bases from V and 6 bases from J; bases unmatched to any gene: 4. Germline CDR1 and CDR2: LGHNA and YNFKEQ. CDR3 coding DNA: TGTGCCAGCAGCCAGACTAGCGGGAGGGCCGCCGAGCAGTACTTC. Protein sequence: CASSQTSGRAAEQYF.

This rearrangement joins TRBV11-2 to TRBJ1-2; D unclear. Germline V gene lookup returns CDR1 SGHAT and CDR2 FQNNGV. V lost 6 bases, J lost 4 bases, and 12 bases lay in between. The CDR3 is made up of 13 amino acids. CDR3 DNA: TGTGCCAGCAGGCGCCCTTCCCTCTATGGCTACACCTTC. It is translated as CASRRPSLYGYTF.

This clonotype was seen repeatedly, ten times or more. The gene calls are TRBV10-3 and TRBJ2-2; the match to TRBD2 covers 8 bases. This CDR3 contains 16 residues. Germline-derived CDR1 and CDR2 are ENHRY and SYGVKD. The J segment lost 4 bases and the V segment lost 4 bases, leaving 8 bases of the junction unmatched. CDR3 DNA sequence: TGTGCCATCAGTGGGGGGGCGGGAGGACGCACCGGGGAGCTGTTTTTT. The encoded protein is CAISGGAGGRTGELFF.

Note on this clonotype: A much larger clonotype is one base distant, so this may be a read error. The chain links TRBV20-1 to TRBJ2-5, with D hard to call. CDR3 length equals 13 residues. Trimming removed 3 bases at V and 5 bases at J, with 13 bases between. The germline V gene encodes CDR1 DFQATT and CDR2 SNEGSKA (reference sequence). CDR3 sequence: CSASRAVGETQYF. For the CDR3, the DNA is TGCAGTGCTAGTCGGGCTGTTGGGGAGACCCAGTACTTC.

About this clonotype itself: One end of the junction fails to match germline, which may point to a read error. V and J are TRBV7-9 and TRBJ2-7; D possibly matches TRBD1 or TRBD2 (5 bases each). The CDR3 runs 15 residues. CDR1 and CDR2 from the germline V gene are SEHNR and FQNEAQ (reference sequence). The CDR3 nucleotides are TGTGCCAGCAGCTCCGATAGGGACCCGTTCTACGAGCAGTGCTTC. Translation gives CASSSDRDPFYEQCF.

Of note for this clonotype: Possible read error: a much larger clone is one base away. The genes are TRBV7-8 and TRBJ2-7, with TRBD2 matching 7 bases. This CDR3 region has 14 residues. Germline V lookup: CDR1 SGHVS, CDR2 FQNEAQ. J was trimmed by 3 bases and V by 8 bases; bases with no gene match: 10. The CDR3, as DNA: TGTGCCAGCTGCTCGTGGGGGGGGGGCTACGAGCAGTACTTC. Translated: CASCSWGGGYEQYF.

V gene TRBV7-2 combines with J gene TRBJ1-1, with D possibly matching TRBD1 (5 bases). The V gene lost 3 bases and the J gene lost 5 bases, with 16 bases spanning the gap. The length of the CDR3 is 15 residues. Germline values: CDR1 SGHTA, CDR2 FQGNSA. The CDR3 loop is CASSFGRGVETEAFF. The CDR3 region has the DNA TGTGCCAGCAGCTTTGGGAGAGGGGTTGAAACTGAAGCTTTCTTT.

The V and J genes are TRBV10-3 and TRBJ1-1; D gene uncertain. This CDR3 region has 13 residues. Trimming took 2 bases from V and 4 from J, leaving 8 bases between them. The germline V gene encodes CDR1 ENHRY and CDR2 SYGVKD. CDR3 DNA sequence: TGTGCCATCAGTGAGAAACCGGGCACTGAAGCTTTCTTT. Translating it yields CAISEKPGTEAFF.

This clonotype was observed a single time. A read error may explain this, as a much larger clone is one base away. The chain combines TRBV10-2 with TRBJ2-7; no firm D call. The CDR3 is 14 residues long. The germline V gene encodes CDR1 WSHSY and CDR2 SAAADI. The CDR3 DNA reads TGCGCCAGCAGTGAGTCGTACTCGCTTTCCGAGCAGTGCTTC. This translates into CASSESYSLSEQCF.